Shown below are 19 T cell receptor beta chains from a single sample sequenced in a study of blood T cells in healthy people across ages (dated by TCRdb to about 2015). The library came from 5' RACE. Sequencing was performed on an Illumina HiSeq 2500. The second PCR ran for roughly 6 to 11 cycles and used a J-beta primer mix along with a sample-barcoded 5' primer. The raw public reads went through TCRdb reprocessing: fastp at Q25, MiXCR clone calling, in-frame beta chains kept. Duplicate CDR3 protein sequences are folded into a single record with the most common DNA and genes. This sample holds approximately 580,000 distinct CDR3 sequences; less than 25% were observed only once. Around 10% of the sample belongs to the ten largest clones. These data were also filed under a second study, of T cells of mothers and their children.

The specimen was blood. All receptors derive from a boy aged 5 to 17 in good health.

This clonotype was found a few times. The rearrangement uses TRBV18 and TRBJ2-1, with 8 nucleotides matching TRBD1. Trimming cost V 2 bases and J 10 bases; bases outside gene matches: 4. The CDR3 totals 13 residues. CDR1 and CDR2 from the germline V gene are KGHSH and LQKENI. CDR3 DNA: TGTGCCAGCTCACCAAGCCGGGACAGGGAGCAGTTCTTC. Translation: CASSPSRDREQFF.

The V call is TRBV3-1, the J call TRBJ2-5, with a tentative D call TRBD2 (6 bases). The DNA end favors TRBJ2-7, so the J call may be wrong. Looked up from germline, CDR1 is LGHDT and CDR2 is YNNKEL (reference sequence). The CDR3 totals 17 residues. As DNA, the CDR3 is TGTGCCAGCAGCCAAGGGGTGTTGGCGGGGCTAGCCTACGAGCAGTACTTC. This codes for CASSQGVLAGLAYEQYF.

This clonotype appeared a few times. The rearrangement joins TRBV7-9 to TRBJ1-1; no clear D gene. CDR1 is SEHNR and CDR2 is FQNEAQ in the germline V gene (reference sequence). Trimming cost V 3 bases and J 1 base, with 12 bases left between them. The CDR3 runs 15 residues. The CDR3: CASSFLRTGNTEAFF. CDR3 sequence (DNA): TGTGCCAGCAGCTTCCTTCGGACGGGGAACACTGAAGCTTTCTTT.

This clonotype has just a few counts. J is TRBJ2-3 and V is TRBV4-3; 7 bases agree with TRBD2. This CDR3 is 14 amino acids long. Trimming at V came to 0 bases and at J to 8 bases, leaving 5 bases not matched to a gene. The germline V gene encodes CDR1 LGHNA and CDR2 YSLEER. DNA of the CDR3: TGCGCCAGCAGCCAAGATGGGGGGGTAGCTACGCAGTATTTT. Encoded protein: CASSQDGGVATQYF.

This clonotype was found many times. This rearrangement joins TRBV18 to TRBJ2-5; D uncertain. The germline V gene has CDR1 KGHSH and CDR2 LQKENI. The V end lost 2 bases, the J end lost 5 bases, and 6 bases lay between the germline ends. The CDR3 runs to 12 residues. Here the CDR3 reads CASSPESETQYF. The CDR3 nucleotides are TGTGCCAGCTCACCAGAATCTGAGACCCAGTACTTC. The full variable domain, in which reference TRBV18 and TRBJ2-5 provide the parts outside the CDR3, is NAGVMQNPRHLVRRRGQEARLRCSPMKGHSHVYWYRQLPEEGLKFMVYLQKENIIDESGMPKERFSAEFPKEGPSILRIQQVVRGDSAAYFCASSPESETQYFGPGTRLLVL.

CDR3 region: CATRSAEGSDSYNSPLHF. CDR3 bases: TGTGCCACCAGATCAGCAGAAGGATCGGACTCCTATAATTCACCCCTCCACTTT. The rearrangement links TRBV6-1 to TRBJ1-6; D remains unclear. Germline V lookup: CDR1 MNHNS, CDR2 SASEGT. Trimming took off 10 bases at V and 0 bases at J, with 22 bases between the two ends. This CDR3 has 18 amino acids.

The CDR3 protein is CASSLERGGVLGGTDTQYF. CDR3 nucleotide sequence: TGCGCCAGCAGCTTGGAACGGGGTGGGGTCCTCGGCGGCACAGATACGCAGTATTTT. The rearrangement links TRBV5-1 to TRBJ2-3, with D maybe TRBD2 (5 bases). The germline V gene has CDR1 SGHRS and CDR2 YFSETQ. The CDR3 has 19 amino acids. Trimming pared 0 bases from V and 1 base from J, leaving 21 bases between.

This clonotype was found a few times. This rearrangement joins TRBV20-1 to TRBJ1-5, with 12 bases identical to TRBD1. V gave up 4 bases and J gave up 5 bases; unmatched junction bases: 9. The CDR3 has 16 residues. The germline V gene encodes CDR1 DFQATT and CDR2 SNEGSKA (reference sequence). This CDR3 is CSAIPGGTGGHQPQHF. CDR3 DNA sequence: TGCAGTGCTATACCCGGGGGGACAGGGGGCCATCAGCCCCAGCATTTT.

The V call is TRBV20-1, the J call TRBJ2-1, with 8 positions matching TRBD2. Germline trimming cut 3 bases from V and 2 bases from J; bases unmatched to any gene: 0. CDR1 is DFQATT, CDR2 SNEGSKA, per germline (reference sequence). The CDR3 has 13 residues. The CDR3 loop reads CSASGRAYNEQFF. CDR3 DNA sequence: TGCAGTGCTAGCGGGAGGGCCTACAATGAGCAGTTCTTC.

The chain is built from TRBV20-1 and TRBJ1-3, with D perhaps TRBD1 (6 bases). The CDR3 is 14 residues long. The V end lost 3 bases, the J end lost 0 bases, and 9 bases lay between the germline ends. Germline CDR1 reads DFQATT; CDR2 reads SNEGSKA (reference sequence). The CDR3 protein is CSARGHVSGNTIYF. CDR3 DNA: TGCAGTGCTAGGGGACACGTCTCTGGAAACACCATATATTTT.

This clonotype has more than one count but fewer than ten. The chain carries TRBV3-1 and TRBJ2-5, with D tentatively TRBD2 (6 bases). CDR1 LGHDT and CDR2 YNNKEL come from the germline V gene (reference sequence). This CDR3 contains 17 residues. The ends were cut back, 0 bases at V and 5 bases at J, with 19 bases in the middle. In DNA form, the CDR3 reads TGTGCCAGCAGCCAAGATACTCCCTGGCGGAGCGGGGAGACCCAGTACTTC. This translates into CASSQDTPWRSGETQYF.

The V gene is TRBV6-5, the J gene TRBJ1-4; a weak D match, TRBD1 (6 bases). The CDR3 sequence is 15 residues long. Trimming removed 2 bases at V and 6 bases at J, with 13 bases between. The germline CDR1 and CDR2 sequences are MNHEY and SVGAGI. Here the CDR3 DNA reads TGTGCCAGCAGTTACGTGCAGGGGAGCCATGAAAAACTGTTTTTT. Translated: CASSYVQGSHEKLFF.

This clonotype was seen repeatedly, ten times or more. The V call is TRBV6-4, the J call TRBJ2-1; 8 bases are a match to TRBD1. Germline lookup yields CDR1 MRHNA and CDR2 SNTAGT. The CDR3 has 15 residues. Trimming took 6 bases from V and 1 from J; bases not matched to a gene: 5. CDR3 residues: CASSLTGGSYNEQFF. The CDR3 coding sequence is TGTGCCAGCAGCTTAACAGGGGGGTCCTACAATGAGCAGTTCTTC.

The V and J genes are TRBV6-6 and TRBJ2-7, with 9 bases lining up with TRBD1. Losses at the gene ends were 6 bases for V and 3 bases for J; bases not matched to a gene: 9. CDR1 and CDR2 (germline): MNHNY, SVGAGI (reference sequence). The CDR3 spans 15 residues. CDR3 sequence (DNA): TGTGCCAGCAGCATCCCCAACAGGGGGCTCTACGAGCAGTACTTC. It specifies CASSIPNRGLYEQYF.

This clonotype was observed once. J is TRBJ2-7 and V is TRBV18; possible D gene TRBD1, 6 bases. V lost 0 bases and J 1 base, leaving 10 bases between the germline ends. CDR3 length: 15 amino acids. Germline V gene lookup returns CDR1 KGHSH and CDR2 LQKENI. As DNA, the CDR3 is TGTGCCAGCTCACCACCGGGACAATTTTCCTACGAGCAGTACTTC. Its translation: CASSPPGQFSYEQYF.

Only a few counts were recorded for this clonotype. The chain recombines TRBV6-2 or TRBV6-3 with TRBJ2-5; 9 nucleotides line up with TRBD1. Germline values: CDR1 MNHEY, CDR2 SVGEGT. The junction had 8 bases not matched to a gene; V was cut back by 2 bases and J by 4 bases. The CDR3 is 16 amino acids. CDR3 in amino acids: CASSYGDRVYGETQYF. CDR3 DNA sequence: TGTGCCAGCAGTTACGGGGACAGGGTGTACGGAGAGACCCAGTACTTC.

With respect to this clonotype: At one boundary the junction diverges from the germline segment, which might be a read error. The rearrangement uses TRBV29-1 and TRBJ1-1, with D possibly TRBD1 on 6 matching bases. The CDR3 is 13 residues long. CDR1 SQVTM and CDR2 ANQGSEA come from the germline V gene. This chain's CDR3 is CSVEAGAFTEAFF. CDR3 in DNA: TGCAGCGTAGAAGCAGGGGCTTTCACTGAAGCTTTCTTT.

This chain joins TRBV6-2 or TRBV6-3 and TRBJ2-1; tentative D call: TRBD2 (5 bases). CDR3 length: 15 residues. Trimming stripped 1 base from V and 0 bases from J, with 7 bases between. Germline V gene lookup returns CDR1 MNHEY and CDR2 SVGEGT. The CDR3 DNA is TGTGCCAGCAGTTACTTAGGGAGCTCCTACAATGAGCAGTTCTTC. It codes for CASSYLGSSYNEQFF.

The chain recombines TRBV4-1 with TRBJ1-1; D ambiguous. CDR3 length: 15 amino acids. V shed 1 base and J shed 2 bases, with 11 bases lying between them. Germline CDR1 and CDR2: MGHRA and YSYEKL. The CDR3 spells CASSQGVGLNTEAFF. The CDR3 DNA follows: TGCGCCAGCAGCCAAGGTGTCGGCCTTAACACTGAAGCTTTCTTT.